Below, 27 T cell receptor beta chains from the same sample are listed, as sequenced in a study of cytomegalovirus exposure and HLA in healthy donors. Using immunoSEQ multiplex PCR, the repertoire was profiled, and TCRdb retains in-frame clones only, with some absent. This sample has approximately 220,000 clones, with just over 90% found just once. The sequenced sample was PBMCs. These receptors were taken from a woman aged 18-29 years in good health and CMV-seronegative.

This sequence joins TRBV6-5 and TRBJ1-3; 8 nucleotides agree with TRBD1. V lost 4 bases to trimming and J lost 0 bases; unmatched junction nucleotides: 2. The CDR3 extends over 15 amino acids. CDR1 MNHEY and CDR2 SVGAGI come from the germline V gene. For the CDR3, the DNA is TGTGCCAGCAGTTCTACAGGGGGCTCTGGAAACACCATATATTTT. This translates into CASSSTGGSGNTIYF.

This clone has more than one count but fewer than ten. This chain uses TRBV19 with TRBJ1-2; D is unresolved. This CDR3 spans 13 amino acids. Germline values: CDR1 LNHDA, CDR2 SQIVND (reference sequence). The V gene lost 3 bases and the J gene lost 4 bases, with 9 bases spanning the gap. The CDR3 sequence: CASSIGGGYGYTF. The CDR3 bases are TGTGCCAGTAGTATTGGCGGCGGCTATGGCTACACCTTC.

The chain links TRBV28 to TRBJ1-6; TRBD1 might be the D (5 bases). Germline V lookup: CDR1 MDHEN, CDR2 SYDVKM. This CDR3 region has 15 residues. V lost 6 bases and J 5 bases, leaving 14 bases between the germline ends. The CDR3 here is CASRGRDRDNSPLHF. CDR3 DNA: TGTGCCAGCAGGGGCCGAGACAGAGATAATTCACCCCTCCACTTT.

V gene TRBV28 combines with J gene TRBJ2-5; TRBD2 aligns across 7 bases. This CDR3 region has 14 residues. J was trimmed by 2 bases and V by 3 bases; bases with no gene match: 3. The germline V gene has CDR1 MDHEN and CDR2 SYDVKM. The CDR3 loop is CASSLLGGQETQYF. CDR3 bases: TGTGCCAGCAGTTTGCTGGGGGGGCAAGAGACCCAGTACTTC.

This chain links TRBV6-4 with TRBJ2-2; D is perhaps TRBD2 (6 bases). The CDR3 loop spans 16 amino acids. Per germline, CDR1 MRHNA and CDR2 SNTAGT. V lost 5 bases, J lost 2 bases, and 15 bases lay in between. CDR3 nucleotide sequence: TGTGCCAGCAGTTCCGGTTCTAGCGCCAACACCGGGGAGCTGTTTTTT. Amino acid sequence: CASSSGSSANTGELFF.

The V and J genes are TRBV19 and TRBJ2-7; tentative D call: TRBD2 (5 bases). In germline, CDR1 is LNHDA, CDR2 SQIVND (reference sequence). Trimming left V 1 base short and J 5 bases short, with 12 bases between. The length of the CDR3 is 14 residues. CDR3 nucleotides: TGTGCCAGTAGTATAGGACTATCCGTCAACGAGCAGTACTTC. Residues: CASSIGLSVNEQYF.

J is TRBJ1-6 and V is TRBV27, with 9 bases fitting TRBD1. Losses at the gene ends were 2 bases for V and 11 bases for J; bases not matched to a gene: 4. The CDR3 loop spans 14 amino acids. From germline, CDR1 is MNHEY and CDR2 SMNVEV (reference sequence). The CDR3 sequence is CASSLAGQGAPLHF. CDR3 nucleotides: TGTGCCAGCAGTTTAGCGGGACAGGGTGCACCCCTCCACTTT.

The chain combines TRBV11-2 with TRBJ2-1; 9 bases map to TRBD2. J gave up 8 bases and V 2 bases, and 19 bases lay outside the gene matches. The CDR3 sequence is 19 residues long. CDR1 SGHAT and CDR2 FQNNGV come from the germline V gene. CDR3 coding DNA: TGTGCCAGCAGCTTAACCCCCGGGGGAGCGGGAGGCCCCCGCGATGAGCAGTTCTTC. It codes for CASSLTPGGAGGPRDEQFF.

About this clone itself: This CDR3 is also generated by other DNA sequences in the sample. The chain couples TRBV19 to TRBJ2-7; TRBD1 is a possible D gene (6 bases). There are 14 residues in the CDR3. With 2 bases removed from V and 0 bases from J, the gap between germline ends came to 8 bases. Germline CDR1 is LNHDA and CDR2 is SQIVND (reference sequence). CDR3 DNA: TGTGCCAGTAGTATAACAGGGAGCTCCTACGAGCAGTACTTC. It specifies CASSITGSSYEQYF.

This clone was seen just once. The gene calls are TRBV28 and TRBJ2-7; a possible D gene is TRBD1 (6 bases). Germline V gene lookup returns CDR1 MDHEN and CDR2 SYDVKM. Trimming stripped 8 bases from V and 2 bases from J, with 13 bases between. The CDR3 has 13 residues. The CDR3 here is CASGRGPTYEQYF. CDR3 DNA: TGTGCCAGCGGCAGGGGTCCAACCTACGAGCAGTACTTC.

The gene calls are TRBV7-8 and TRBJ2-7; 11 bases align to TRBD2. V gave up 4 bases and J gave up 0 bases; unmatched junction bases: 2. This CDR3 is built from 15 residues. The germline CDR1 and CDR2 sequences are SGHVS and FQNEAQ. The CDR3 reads CASSWGLAASYEQYF. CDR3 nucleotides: TGTGCCAGCAGCTGGGGACTAGCGGCCTCCTACGAGCAGTACTTC. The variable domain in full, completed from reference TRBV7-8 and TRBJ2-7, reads GAGVSQSPRYKVAKRGQDVALRCDPISGHVSLFWYQQALGQGPEFLTYFQNEAQLDKSGLPSDRFFAERPEGSVSTLKIQRTQQEDSAVYLCASSWGLAASYEQYFGPGTRLTVT.

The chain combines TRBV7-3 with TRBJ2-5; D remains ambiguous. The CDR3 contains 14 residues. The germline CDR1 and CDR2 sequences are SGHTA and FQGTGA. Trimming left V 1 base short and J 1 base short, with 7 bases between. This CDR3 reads CASSLSTAQETQYF. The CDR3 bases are TGTGCCAGCAGCTTAAGTACTGCCCAAGAGACCCAGTACTTC.

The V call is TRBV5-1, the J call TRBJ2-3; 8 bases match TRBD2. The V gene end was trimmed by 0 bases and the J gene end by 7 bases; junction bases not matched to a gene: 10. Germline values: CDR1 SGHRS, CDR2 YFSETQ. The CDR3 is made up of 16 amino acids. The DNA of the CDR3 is TGCGCCAGCAGCTTGGATACTAGCGGTATGGGGAATACGCAGTATTTT. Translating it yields CASSLDTSGMGNTQYF.

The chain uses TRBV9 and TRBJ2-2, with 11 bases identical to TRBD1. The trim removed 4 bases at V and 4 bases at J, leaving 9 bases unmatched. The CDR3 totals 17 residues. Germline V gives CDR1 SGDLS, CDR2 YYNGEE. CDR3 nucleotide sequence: TGTGCCAGCAGCCCCTGGGGGACAGGGGGAACCACCGGGGAGCTGTTTTTT. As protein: CASSPWGTGGTTGELFF. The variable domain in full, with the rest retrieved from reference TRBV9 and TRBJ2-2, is DSGVTQTPKHLITATGQRVTLRCSPRSGDLSVYWYQQSLDQGLQFLIQYYNGEERAKGNILERFSAQQFPDLHSELNLSSLELGDSALYFCASSPWGTGGTTGELFFGEGSRLTVL.

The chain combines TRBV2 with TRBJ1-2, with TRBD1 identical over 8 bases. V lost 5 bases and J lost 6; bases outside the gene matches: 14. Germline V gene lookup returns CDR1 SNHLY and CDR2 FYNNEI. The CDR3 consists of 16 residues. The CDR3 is CASSPNWTGRHDGYTF. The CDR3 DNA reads TGTGCCAGCAGTCCCAACTGGACAGGGCGGCACGATGGCTACACCTTC.

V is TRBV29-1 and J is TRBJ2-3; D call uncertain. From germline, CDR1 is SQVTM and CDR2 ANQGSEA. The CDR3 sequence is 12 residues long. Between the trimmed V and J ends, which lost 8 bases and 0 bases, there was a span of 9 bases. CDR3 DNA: TGCAGCACACGAAAGAGCACAGATACGCAGTATTTT. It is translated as CSTRKSTDTQYF.

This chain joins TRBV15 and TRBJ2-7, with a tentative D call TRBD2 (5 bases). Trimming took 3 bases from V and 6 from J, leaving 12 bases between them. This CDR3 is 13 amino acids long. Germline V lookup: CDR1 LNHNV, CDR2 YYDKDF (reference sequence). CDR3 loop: CATSSSAGIEQYF. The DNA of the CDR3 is TGTGCCACCAGCAGCTCCGCGGGTATCGAGCAGTACTTC.

CDR3 sequence reads: CASSPPGLPTSGRAGGTDTQYF. The CDR3 DNA follows: TGCGCCAGCAGCCCACCGGGACTGCCGACTAGCGGGAGGGCCGGTGGCACAGATACGCAGTATTTT. The J gene is TRBJ2-3, the V gene TRBV5-1; 14 nucleotides match TRBD2. The length of the CDR3 is 22 residues. The J segment lost 1 base and the V segment lost 4 bases, leaving 20 bases of the junction unmatched. CDR1 SGHRS and CDR2 YFSETQ come from the germline V gene.

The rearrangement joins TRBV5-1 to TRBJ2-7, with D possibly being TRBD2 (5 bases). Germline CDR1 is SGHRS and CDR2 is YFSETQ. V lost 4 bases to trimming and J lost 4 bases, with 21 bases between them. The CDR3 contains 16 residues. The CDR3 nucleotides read TGCGCCAGCAGCCCGGAAGGACTTCGGCAGTCTTACGAGCAGTACTTC. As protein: CASSPEGLRQSYEQYF.

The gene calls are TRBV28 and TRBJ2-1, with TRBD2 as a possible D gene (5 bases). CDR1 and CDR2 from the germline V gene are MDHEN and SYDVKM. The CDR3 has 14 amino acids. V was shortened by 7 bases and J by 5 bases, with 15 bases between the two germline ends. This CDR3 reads CASTRDLGDNEQFF. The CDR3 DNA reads TGTGCCAGCACCCGTGATCTGGGAGACAATGAGCAGTTCTTC.

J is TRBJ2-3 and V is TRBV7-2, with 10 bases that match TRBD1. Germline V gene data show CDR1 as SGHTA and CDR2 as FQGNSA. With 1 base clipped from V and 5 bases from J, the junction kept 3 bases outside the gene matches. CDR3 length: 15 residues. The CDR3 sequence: CASSLVGDRGDTQYF. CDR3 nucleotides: TGTGCCAGCAGCTTAGTTGGGGACAGGGGAGATACGCAGTATTTT.

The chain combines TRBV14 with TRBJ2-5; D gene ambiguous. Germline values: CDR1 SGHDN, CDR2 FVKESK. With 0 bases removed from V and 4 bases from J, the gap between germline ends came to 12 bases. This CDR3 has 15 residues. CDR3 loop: CASSQEDYGGETQYF. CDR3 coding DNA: TGTGCCAGCAGCCAAGAAGATTACGGTGGAGAGACCCAGTACTTC.

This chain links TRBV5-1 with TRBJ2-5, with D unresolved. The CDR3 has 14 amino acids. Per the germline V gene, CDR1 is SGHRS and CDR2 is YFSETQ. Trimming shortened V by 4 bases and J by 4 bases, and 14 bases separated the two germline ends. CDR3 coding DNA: TGCGCCAGCAGCCCGGAGTCCAGTTCAGAGACCCAGTACTTC. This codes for CASSPESSSETQYF.

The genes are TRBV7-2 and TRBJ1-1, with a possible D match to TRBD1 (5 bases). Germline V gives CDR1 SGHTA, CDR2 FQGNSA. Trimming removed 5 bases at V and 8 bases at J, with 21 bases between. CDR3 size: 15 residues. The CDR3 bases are TGTGCCAGCAGCCAACTTCAGGGTGAACTTTCGGAAGCTTTCTTT. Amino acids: CASSQLQGELSEAFF.

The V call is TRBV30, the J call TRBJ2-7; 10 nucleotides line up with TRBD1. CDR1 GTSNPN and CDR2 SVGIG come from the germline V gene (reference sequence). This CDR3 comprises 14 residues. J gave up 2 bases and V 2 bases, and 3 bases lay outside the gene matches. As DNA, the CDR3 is TGTGCCTGGAGTAGGGACAGGGGTCCCTACGAGCAGTACTTC. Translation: CAWSRDRGPYEQYF.

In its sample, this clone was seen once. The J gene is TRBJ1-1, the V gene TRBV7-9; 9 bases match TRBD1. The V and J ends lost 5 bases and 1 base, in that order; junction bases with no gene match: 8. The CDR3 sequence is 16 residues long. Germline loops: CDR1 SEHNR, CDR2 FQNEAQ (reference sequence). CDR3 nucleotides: TGTGCCAGCAGCCCAGACGGGGGACAGGGGAACACTGAAGCTTTCTTT. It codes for CASSPDGGQGNTEAFF.

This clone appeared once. CDR3 nucleotide sequence: TGTGCCTGGAAAACAGGGGCGAACACTGAAGCTTTCTTT. Encoded protein: CAWKTGANTEAFF. The chain recombines TRBV30 with TRBJ1-1; 7 nucleotides align to TRBD1. Germline V gene lookup returns CDR1 GTSNPN and CDR2 SVGIG (reference sequence). J was trimmed by 1 base and V by 4 bases; bases with no gene match: 3. The CDR3 covers 13 residues.